Following are 2 T cell receptor beta chains from one sample sequenced in a study of identical twins' blood T cells (dated by TCRdb to the early 2010s). The library was prepared using 5' RACE. Sequenced on an Illumina Genome Analyzer IIx. TCRdb applied fastp at Q25 and MiXCR to the public reads, then kept only in-frame beta chains. Duplicate CDR3 protein sequences are folded into a single record with the most common DNA and genes. Counted in this sample were about 370,000 distinct CDR3 sequences; over 25% of them appeared once. In total, the top ten clones hold about 6% of the sample. Material: PBMCs. These receptors all come from a woman between 18 and 55 years old in good health.

CDR3 DNA: TGTGCCAGTAGTATAAGAGGGGTAGATGAGCAGTTCTTC. It specifies CASSIRGVDEQFF. This chain uses TRBV19 with TRBJ2-1, with D possibly being TRBD1 or TRBD2 (5 bases each). The CDR3 is 13 residues long. Trimming shortened V by 2 bases and J by 8 bases, and 10 bases separated the two germline ends. Germline assignment: CDR1 LNHDA and CDR2 SQIVND (reference sequence). The full variable domain, with the rest looked up from reference TRBV19 and TRBJ2-1, is DGGITQSPKYLFRKEGQNVTLSCEQNLNHDAMYWYRQDPGQGLRLIYYSQIVNDFQKGDIAEGYSVSREKKESFPLTVTSAQKNPTAFYLCASSIRGVDEQFFGPGTRLTVL.

This clonotype has a count of ten or more. This chain uses TRBV29-1 with TRBJ1-2; tentative D call: TRBD1 (5 bases). Trimming shortened V by 2 bases and J by 4 bases, and 11 bases separated the two germline ends. There are 13 residues in the CDR3. Germline CDR1 and CDR2: SQVTM and ANQGSEA. The DNA for the CDR3 is TGCAGCGTTGAAAGTACAGGAACCTATGGCTACACCTTC. Translation: CSVESTGTYGYTF.